The rows below give T cell receptor beta chains drawn from one sample of a study of human T cells and chemical hapten exposure. Each CDR3 protein is one row after TCRdb ran MiXCR on the RACE reads. The sample consists of just under 350,000 distinct CDR3 sequences, approximately 6.3% of them appearing once. This material consisted of whole blood, taken in connection with sensitization to the hapten diphenylcyclopropenone (DPC). These receptors originate from a woman between 18 and 29 years old with alopecia areata. Some clones in this sample may be carry-over from other donors' samples. CDR3s include the opening cysteine and the closing phenylalanine or tryptophan. Some rows have no size entry. The others give once, few or many, or a class for an expanded clone.

V: TRBV11-2
J: TRBJ1-6
size: few
CDR3: CASSPNSFYSSYNSPLHF

V: TRBV20-1
J: TRBJ1-1
size: .
CDR3: CSASFMTGGTEAFF

V: TRBV7-2
J: TRBJ2-3
size: few
CDR3: CASSYTGAYTDTQYF

V: TRBV7-9
J: TRBJ2-3
size: .
CDR3: CASSLGGQTNTDTQYF

V: TRBV2
J: TRBJ2-7
size: few
CDR3: CASSAPFEKPSSYEQYF

V: TRBV6-2/TRBV6-3
J: TRBJ2-3
size: many
CDR3: CASSYEGGATDTQYF

V: TRBV7-3
J: TRBJ1-3
size: .
CDR3: CASSRSASGNTIYF

V: TRBV6-1
J: TRBJ1-1
size: .
CDR3: CAYSGAGPGHLNTEAFF

V: TRBV11-3
J: TRBJ1-1
size: .
CDR3: CASSDGSGRGKAFF

V: TRBV5-1
J: TRBJ1-1
size: many
CDR3: CASSWTGQNTEAFF

V: TRBV18
J: TRBJ1-5
size: many
CDR3: CASSPGDSNQPQHF

V: TRBV11-2
J: TRBJ2-1
size: .
CDR3: CASSLDGDLAGGWHNEQFF

V: TRBV7-8
J: TRBJ2-4
size: .
CDR3: CASSSRTGVNIQYF

V: TRBV5-1
J: TRBJ2-3
size: .
CDR3: CASSYKDSAASTDTQYF

V: TRBV2
J: TRBJ2-3
size: .
CDR3: CASSQESRDYGDTQYF

V: TRBV6-6
J: TRBJ2-6
size: .
CDR3: CASIGGGSGANVLTF

V: TRBV6-5
J: TRBJ1-6
size: few
CDR3: CASSYLGPGYNSPLHF

V: TRBV12-3/TRBV12-4
J: TRBJ1-5
size: many
CDR3: CASSLGIQPQHF

V: TRBV3-1
J: TRBJ1-6
size: few
CDR3: CASSDIRGSYNSPLHF

V: TRBV7-8
J: TRBJ1-1
size: many
CDR3: CASSSGHPTEAFF

V: TRBV6-1
J: TRBJ2-1
size: few
CDR3: CASRARLAGNNEQFF

V: TRBV3-1
J: TRBJ1-2
size: many
CDR3: CASSSGNSGYTF

V: TRBV3-1
J: TRBJ1-6
size: .
CDR3: CASSPGENSPLHF

V: TRBV4-3
J: TRBJ2-7
size: .
CDR3: CASSQDRGVYEQYF

V: TRBV29-1
J: TRBJ2-2
size: many
CDR3: CSVWAGELFF

V: TRBV3-1
J: TRBJ1-4
size: few
CDR3: CASSQVDRGLGNEKLFF

V: TRBV14
J: TRBJ2-7
size: .
CDR3: CASSPLTGPYEQYF

V: TRBV6-5
J: TRBJ1-1
size: few
CDR3: CASSYSIVARGHEAFF

V: TRBV20-1
J: TRBJ2-3
size: .
CDR3: CSAAGVGTDTQYF

V: TRBV6-4
J: TRBJ2-3
size: many
CDR3: CASSDVAGASTDTQYF

V: TRBV7-2
J: TRBJ2-3
size: .
CDR3: CASSLLSGGGLRGDTQYF

V: TRBV7-2
J: TRBJ1-3
size: .
CDR3: CASSLVAGRNTIYF

V: TRBV13
J: TRBJ1-3
size: .
CDR3: CASSLRGPYRSSGNTIYF